This TCR beta chain was profiled in a study of blood T cell repertoires in COVID-19 (dated by TCRdb to 2020 to 2021). General notes on the study: The collaborator samples originated in the United States, Italy and Spain and spanned the acute and convalescent phases of COVID-19. A de-identified subject ID, COVID-19 status, age in years and sex were almost always included in the sample metadata. A freely available public database, intended as a resource for researchers studying the immune response to SARS-CoV-2, is where the repertoires were released. Where available, HLA class I and class II types were obtained from metadata supplied by the sample provider rather than from assay-based typing. The dataset comprised deeply sampled blood TCRbeta repertoires from subjects exposed to, actively infected with, or recovered from COVID-19. The prospective study material was composed of cDNA or gDNA derived from T cells, B-cell-depleted T cells, or PBMCs. Samples came from the ongoing ImmuneRACE study (first 160 participants) plus 1,254 subjects from 6 global collaborators.

As regards this clone: What antigen it recognizes has not been identified. Base qualities are not recorded, but no much larger clone differs from it by a single base.

The cysteine opens and the phenylalanine closes a CDR3 of 15 amino acids. Only the CDR3 DNA is retained, 45 bases long and in frame from the first base. The junction shows trimming of 8 bases on V and 2 bases on J, and the gene matches do not reach 10 bases of it. From the germline V gene (reference sequence), CDR1 is LNHDA and CDR2 is SQIVND. In Seattle, one collaborating source enrolled patients while the infection was active and tracked those patients longitudinally over the course of disease. Each collaborating institution followed its own protocols to collect whole blood in K2EDTA tubes. For TCRbeta analysis, collaborators shipped samples in one of three forms: frozen whole blood, isolated PBMCs, or DNA extracted from either of those sample types. TCRbeta CDR3 regions were amplified from genomic DNA using the immunoSEQ Assay, a bias-controlled multiplex PCR. For the original study's pipeline: The number of nucleated cells in each sample was estimated from the amplification of reference gene primers within the assay. Sequence reads were collapsed and filtered to measure the absolute abundance of every unique TCRbeta CDR3 rearrangement. For each sample, productive Simpson clonality was calculated as the square root of Simpson's diversity index over productive rearrangements. The table was pulled from immuneACCESS by TCRdb, which kept in-frame rearrangements only. Such tables lose some clones; where checked, under half of the loss comes from unresolved V genes, and the rest has no known cause. V, J and clone size are those of that table, while D and trimming were read from the DNA. This sample gives around 200,000 clones in total; approximately 81% of them show up just once. Of the sample, around a sixth is held by the ten largest clones.

The research as a whole found: The quantity of clinical and demographic metadata differed by source and by participant and was supplied without curation.

The source is a person aged 65-85 years with COVID-19, enrolled during active disease. Sequenced sample: peripheral blood. The rearrangement combines TRBV19 with TRBJ2-3, with 7 bases in between that match TRBD1. The DNA sequence is given as TGTGCCAGTGGGCCGGGACAGCGCCTCACAGATACGCAGTATTTT. Its product reads: CASGPGQRLTDTQYF. Supplemented by the reference TRBV19 and TRBJ2-3 proteins around the CDR3, the complete variable domain is DGGITQSPKYLFRKEGQNVTLSCEQNLNHDAMYWYRQDPGQGLRLIYYSQIVNDFQKGDIAEGYSVSREKKESFPLTVTSAQKNPTAFYLCASGPGQRLTDTQYFGPGTRLTVL.